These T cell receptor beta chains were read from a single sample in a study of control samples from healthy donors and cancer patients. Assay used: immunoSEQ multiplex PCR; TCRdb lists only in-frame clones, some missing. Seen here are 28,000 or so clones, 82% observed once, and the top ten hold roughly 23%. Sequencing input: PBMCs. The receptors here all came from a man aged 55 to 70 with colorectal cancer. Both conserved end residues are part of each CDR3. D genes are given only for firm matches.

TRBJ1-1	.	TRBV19	CASRMGFEAFF
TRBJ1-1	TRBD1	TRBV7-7	CASSLKQGTEAFF
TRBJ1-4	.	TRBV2	CASGRNKGGGEKLFF
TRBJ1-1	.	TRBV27	CASRNQGPGSTEAFF
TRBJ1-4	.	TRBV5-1	CASSLGTANNEKLFF
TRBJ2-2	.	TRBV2	CASRAGELFF
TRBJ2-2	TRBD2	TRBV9	CASSLSLWKTSGTGELFF
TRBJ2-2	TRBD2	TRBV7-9	CASSWARGGNTGELFF
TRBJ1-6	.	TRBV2	CAYRARNSPLHF
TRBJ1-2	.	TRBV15	CATSSRGLGGYTF
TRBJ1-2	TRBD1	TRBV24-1	CATSDLQTGGDYGYTF
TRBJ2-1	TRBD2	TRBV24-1	CATSDFGLAGDNEQFF
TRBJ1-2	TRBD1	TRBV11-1	CASSLNPGQAYGYTF
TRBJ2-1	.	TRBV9	CASSVEGESKQFF
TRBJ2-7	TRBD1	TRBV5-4	CASSQGQGEWAYEQYF
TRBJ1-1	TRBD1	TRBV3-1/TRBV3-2	CASSPRTGYTEAFF
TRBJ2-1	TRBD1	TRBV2	CASKNRQGESYNEQFF
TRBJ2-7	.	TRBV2	CASSGTVYEQYF
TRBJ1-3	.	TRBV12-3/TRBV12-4	CASSFGQGNTIYF
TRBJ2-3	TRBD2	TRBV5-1	CASSSGQRGRTDTQYF
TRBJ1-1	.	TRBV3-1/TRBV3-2	CASNYGQKNTEAFF
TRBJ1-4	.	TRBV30	CASAGGLFEKLFF
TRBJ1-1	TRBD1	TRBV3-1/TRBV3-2	CASSQPLTGHTEAFF
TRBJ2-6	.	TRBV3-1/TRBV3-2	CASSQAAVRRIGANVLTF
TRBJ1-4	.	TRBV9	CASSVGGADEKLFF
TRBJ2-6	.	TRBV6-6	CASSQGPGANVLTF
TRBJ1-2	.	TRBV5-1	CASSLAGLYGYTF
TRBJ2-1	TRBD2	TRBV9	CASSGSSGGAVVGNEQFF
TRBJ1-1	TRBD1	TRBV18	CASSLDRVVGDTEAFF
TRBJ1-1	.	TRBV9	CASSVVPDFEAFF